The 14 T cell receptor beta chains below all came from one sample that was sequenced in a study of T-cell memory formation after mild COVID-19. Each CDR3 protein gets one entry after TCRdb re-called the 5' RACE reads with MiXCR. The repertoire consists of 200,000 to 300,000 distinct CDR3 sequences, with 15% to 17% occurring once and the leading ten covering 2% to 2.5%. Sequenced input: PBMCs or a T cell subset sorted from them (not recorded which). Receptors were obtained from an adult woman who had mild COVID-19 (a few samples of this study predate the infection). Cell type and time point are not known.

The rearrangement uses TRBV3-2 and TRBJ2-2; the table's D call of TRBD1 was not tested on the DNA. TRBV3-2 is given as a pseudogene. The CDR3 sequence is 16 residues long. CDR3 sequence (DNA): TGTGCCAGCAGCCAAGATTTGGGGGACAGCACCGGGGAGCTGTTTTTT. It is translated as CASSQDLGDSTGELFF.

V is TRBV2 and J is TRBJ2-3; D is uncertain. In germline, CDR1 is SNHLY, CDR2 FYNNEI. V was pared by 2 bases and J by 5 bases, with 5 bases between. The CDR3 runs to 12 residues. The CDR3 protein is CASSELEDTQYF. CDR3 nucleotide sequence: TGTGCCAGCAGTGAACTCGAAGATACGCAGTATTTT.

This rearrangement joins TRBV4-2 to TRBJ1-5; D not certain. CDR3 length: 16 amino acids. Trimming stripped 0 bases from V and 8 bases from J, with 17 bases between. Germline-derived CDR1 and CDR2 are LGHNA and YNFKEQ. DNA for the CDR3: TGTGCCAGCAGCCAAGATCAACTCACCCCATGGGAGCCCCAGCATTTT. Translated: CASSQDQLTPWEPQHF.

This clonotype was recorded a few times. J is TRBJ1-1 and V is TRBV12-5; D is unclear. This CDR3 spans 21 amino acids. The V and J ends lost 3 bases and 6 bases respectively, with 35 bases between them. CDR1 and CDR2 from the germline V gene are LGHNT and FRNRAP. The CDR3 DNA reads TGTGCTAGTGGTTTAGCCCCCTTGACATTCGAGGTTTCGACCCTCGACCCTGAAGCTTTCTTT. Protein sequence: CASGLAPLTFEVSTLDPEAFF.

This rearrangement joins TRBV9 to TRBJ1-3, with a weak D call TRBD1 (5 bases). The CDR3 length is 15 residues. Trimming left V 3 bases short and J 4 bases short, with 14 bases between. Per the germline V gene, CDR1 is SGDLS and CDR2 is YYNGEE. The CDR3 loop is CASSGTSPGGNTIYF. The CDR3 DNA sequence: TGTGCCAGCAGCGGGACATCTCCGGGAGGAAACACCATATATTTT.

This clonotype was counted ten times or more. V and J are TRBV18 and TRBJ2-5; TRBD1 is a possible D gene (6 bases). The length of the CDR3 is 14 residues. Trimming cost V 3 bases and J 1 base, with 9 bases left between them. Looked up from germline, CDR1 is KGHSH and CDR2 is LQKENI. This CDR3 is CASSPGTRQETQYF. CDR3 nucleotide sequence: TGTGCCAGCTCACCGGGGACACGCCAAGAGACCCAGTACTTC.

This clonotype was detected only a few times. This chain connects TRBV20-1 to TRBJ2-5; TRBD2 matches 12 bases. The CDR3 runs 14 residues. V lost 6 bases, J lost 5 bases, and 7 bases stayed unmatched. Germline-derived CDR1 and CDR2 are DFQATT and SNEGSKA (reference sequence). The CDR3 nucleotides are TGCAGTGCCAAGACTAGCGGGAGAGGGGAGACCCAGTACTTC. Protein product: CSAKTSGRGETQYF.

The J gene is TRBJ2-5, the V gene TRBV29-1, with 9 bases that match TRBD2. Germline V gene lookup returns CDR1 SQVTM and CDR2 ANQGSEA. J gave up 3 bases and V 4 bases, and 3 bases lay outside the gene matches. This CDR3 is built from 13 residues. Written as DNA, the CDR3 is TGCAGCGTTGCGGCTAGCGGGAAAGAGACCCAGTACTTC. The encoded protein is CSVAASGKETQYF.

CDR3 region: CASTLTGGGGGYTF. CDR3 in DNA: TGTGCCAGCACCCTGACAGGGGGTGGCGGTGGCTACACCTTC. The rearrangement uses TRBV12-3 or TRBV12-4 and TRBJ1-2; TRBD1 agrees at 9 bases. This CDR3 region has 14 residues. Trimming cost V 7 bases and J 7 bases; bases outside gene matches: 10.

The chain recombines TRBV7-2 with TRBJ2-7; D is ambiguous. From germline, CDR1 is SGHTA and CDR2 FQGNSA. The V and J ends lost 5 bases and 3 bases respectively, with 8 bases between them. CDR3 size: 12 residues. The CDR3, as DNA: TGTGCCAGCAGCGAATACCACTACGAGCAGTACTTC. Residues: CASSEYHYEQYF.

The chain combines TRBV29-1 with TRBJ2-7; TRBD2 matches 7 bases. CDR3 size: 13 residues. J was trimmed by 4 bases and V by 7 bases; bases with no gene match: 10. Germline CDR1 reads SQVTM; CDR2 reads ANQGSEA. Here the CDR3 reads CSAVLAGLYEQYF. The CDR3 region has the DNA TGCAGCGCGGTACTTGCGGGACTATACGAGCAGTACTTC.

This clonotype was observed a few times. V is TRBV6-1 and J is TRBJ1-2, with a possible D match to TRBD1 (5 bases). Germline V gene sequence: CDR1 MNHNS, CDR2 SASEGT. Trimming removed 4 bases from V and 8 bases from J, with 23 bases in between. This CDR3 is 16 amino acids long. The CDR3 protein is CASSVRSIGGVVGYTF. In DNA form, the CDR3 reads TGTGCCAGCAGTGTCCGGTCCATCGGGGGAGTAGTGGGCTACACCTTC.

This chain joins TRBV7-2 and TRBJ2-1; perhaps TRBD2 as D (5 bases). V was shortened by 2 bases and J by 12 bases, with 20 bases between the two germline ends. CDR1 and CDR2 from the germline V gene are SGHTA and FQGNSA. This CDR3 has 15 residues. Here the CDR3 reads CASSLNTAGLGRQFF. In nucleotides, the CDR3 is TGTGCCAGCAGCTTAAATACGGCGGGTCTGGGCCGGCAGTTCTTC.

CDR3 amino acids: CATERTAYNEQFF. The DNA for the CDR3 is TGTGCCACCGAGAGGACAGCGTACAATGAGCAGTTCTTC. The V and J genes are TRBV24-1 and TRBJ2-1; D perhaps matches TRBD1 (6 bases). V was pared by 9 bases and J by 4 bases, with 12 bases between. The CDR3 totals 13 residues. Germline CDR1 and CDR2: KGHDR and SFDVKD.